The sample holds many counts of the clone carrying this TCR beta chain. Its specificity is not known. The data are from a study of liver allograft versus peripheral blood T cells. Study at large: Blood and transplanted-liver T cell receptor repertoires from recipients were compared.

Study-wide results and limits: Repertoires found inside liver allografts reportedly differed from T cell receptor repertoires in peripheral blood.

TCRdb analysed the reads with MiXCR anew, one entry per CDR3 protein. The table includes 7,000 to 9,000 distinct CDR3 sequences, approximately 17% detected once. CDR3 length equals 14 residues. Germline loops: CDR1 KGHDR, CDR2 SFDVKD. Losses at the gene ends were 10 bases for V and 4 bases for J; bases not matched to a gene: 6. This clonotype was obtained from a human patient who had a liver transplant. Some T cells may originate from the graft donor. The V and J genes are TRBV24-1 and TRBJ2-2, with 9 bases aligning to TRBD1. CDR3 sequence: CATSGTGTTGELFF. The CDR3 bases are TGTGCCACTTCCGGGACAGGGACCACCGGGGAGCTGTTTTTT.